Sequencing of this TCR delta chain was carried out in a study of γδ T cells in repeated Plasmodium falciparum infection. This clone is termed medium-sized (0.01 to 0.1%). This sample also contains other DNA sequences that code for the same CDR3. Vgamma9/Vdelta2+ and Vdelta2-negative gammadelta T cells were flow-sorted from PBMC for bulk sequencing. TCRdb re-processed the multiplex PCR reads using CATT. The data show about 48,000 delta-chain clones, about 1.6% seen once. The ends lost 4 bases at V and 8 bases at J; junction bases unmatched: 12. Germline CDR1 TSWWSYY, CDR2 QGS. The CDR3 sequence is 16 residues long.

Sequenced: gamma-delta T cells from blood. The clonotype comes from a pool of human donors (malaria-infected and uninfected, not separated). The chain combines TRDV1 with TRDJ1; TRDD3 matches 11 bases. The chain's CDR3 is CALGAGLGDTFNKLIF. The CDR3 DNA follows: TGTGCTCTTGGGGCCGGCCTGGGGGATACATTCAACAAACTCATCTTT.